This TCR beta chain was recorded in a study of cytomegalovirus exposure and HLA in healthy donors. The CDR3 is made up of 15 amino acids. The germline gives CDR1 LNHDA, CDR2 SQIVND (reference sequence). Losses at the gene ends were 6 bases for V and 3 bases for J; bases not matched to a gene: 6. The PCR was carried out with 60 Vbeta primers and 13 Jbeta primers. The repertoire was sequenced with immunoSEQ multiplex PCR; TCRdb's copy has only in-frame clones and lacks some. Of fewer than 110,000 clones listed, 75% are singletons. The clonotype originates from a man aged 50 to 60 in good health and CMV-seronegative. The chain recombines TRBV19 with TRBJ1-4; 8 bases are a match to TRBD1. The sequenced sample consisted of PBMCs. The CDR3 DNA reads TGTGCCAGTAGCGACAGGGGCGCTGCTAATGAAAAACTGTTTTTT. Protein product: CASSDRGAANEKLFF.